Presented here are 13 T cell receptor beta chains from one specimen sequenced in a study of cytomegalovirus exposure and HLA in healthy donors. Data came from immunoSEQ multiplex PCR; TCRdb stores just in-frame clones and leaves some out. The data contain some 68,000 clones, 85% to 95% of them singletons. Source material: PBMCs. All receptors derive from a man aged 18 to 29 in good health and CMV-seropositive.

Only one count was recorded for this clone. In DNA form, the CDR3 reads TGTGCCAGCAGTTACTCGCGACGGGACTCCTACGAGCAGTACTTC. Translated, it gives CASSYSRRDSYEQYF. V is TRBV6-6 and J is TRBJ2-7; possible D gene TRBD2, 5 bases. Trimming took 0 bases from V and 0 from J, leaving 9 bases between them. The CDR3 extends over 15 amino acids. Germline V CDR1 and CDR2: MNHNY, SVGAGI (reference sequence).

A remark on this clone: At the DNA level, this CDR3 is encoded by other sequences in the same sample as well. The V and J genes are TRBV18 and TRBJ2-5, with a possible D match to TRBD2 (5 bases). CDR1 is KGHSH and CDR2 is LQKENI in the germline V gene. The CDR3 is 14 amino acids. Trimming cost V 2 bases and J 5 bases, with 12 bases left between them. This CDR3 is CASSPGLAGETQYF. CDR3 nucleotide sequence: TGTGCCAGCTCACCAGGCCTAGCCGGGGAGACCCAGTACTTC.

This clone was detected once. The V gene is TRBV15, the J gene TRBJ1-5; 7 bases align to TRBD1. Germline V gives CDR1 LNHNV, CDR2 YYDKDF (reference sequence). After removal of 0 bases from V and 4 bases from J, the junction contained 3 bases not matched to a gene. The CDR3 has 15 amino acids. CDR3 in amino acids: CATSRDGTANQPQHF. CDR3 sequence (DNA): TGTGCCACCAGCAGAGATGGGACAGCAAATCAGCCCCAGCATTTT.

The J gene is TRBJ2-7, the V gene TRBV7-8; 13 nucleotides line up with TRBD2. Trimming at V came to 5 bases and at J to 2 bases, leaving 18 bases not matched to a gene. The germline gives CDR1 SGHVS, CDR2 FQNEAQ. This CDR3 has 20 amino acids. The chain's CDR3 is CASSNRGVRTGTSGTYEQYF. For the CDR3, the DNA is TGTGCCAGCAGCAACAGAGGGGTAAGGACAGGGACTAGCGGGACCTACGAGCAGTACTTC.

The chain joins TRBV6-1 to TRBJ2-7, with 7 nucleotides matching TRBD2. In germline, CDR1 is MNHNS, CDR2 SASEGT. The CDR3 extends over 15 amino acids. The V and J ends lost 4 bases and 2 bases, in that order; junction bases with no gene match: 8. The CDR3 DNA follows: TGTGCCAGCAGTGGGGAGGGCAGGGTGGCCTACGAGCAGTACTTC. As protein: CASSGEGRVAYEQYF.

V usage is TRBV5-6 and J usage is TRBJ2-1, with D possibly being TRBD2 (5 bases). This CDR3 has 13 amino acids. Germline-derived CDR1 and CDR2 are SGHDT and YYEEEE. The V end was cut by 4 bases, the J end by 12 bases, with 17 bases between. As DNA, the CDR3 is TGTGCCAGCAGCCTGGCCCCTGAGGGTCGGCAGTTCTTC. Translating gives CASSLAPEGRQFF. Using reference TRBV5-6 and TRBJ2-1 for the parts outside the CDR3, the full variable domain is DAGVTQSPTHLIKTRGQQVTLRCSPKSGHDTVSWYQQALGQGPQFIFQYYEEEERQRGNFPDRFSGHQFPNYSSELNVNALLLGDSALYLCASSLAPEGRQFFGPGTRLTVL.

The chain combines TRBV29-1 with TRBJ2-7, with TRBD1 identical over 7 bases. The CDR3 is 14 residues long. Germline CDR1 SQVTM, CDR2 ANQGSEA. The V segment lost 6 bases and the J segment 2 bases; nucleotides outside the gene matches: 10. CDR3 DNA: TGCAGCGTCGCATCGACAGGGTTCCCCTACGAGCAGTACTTC. The encoded protein is CSVASTGFPYEQYF.

This clone was detected once. V gene TRBV25-1 combines with J gene TRBJ2-3; D is uncertain. CDR3 size: 12 residues. V was shortened by 4 bases and J by 4 bases, with 6 bases between the two germline ends. In germline, CDR1 is MGHDK, CDR2 SYGVNS. The CDR3 DNA reads as TGTGCCAGCAGTGTAGTGGCAGATACGCAGTATTTT. Translating it yields CASSVVADTQYF.

This chain connects TRBV6-1 to TRBJ2-5; 9 nucleotides align to TRBD1. V shed 7 bases, J shed 5 bases, and the junction held 8 bases outside the gene matches. Looked up from germline, CDR1 is MNHNS and CDR2 is SASEGT. CDR3 length equals 14 residues. The CDR3 sequence: CASIRQGVRETQYF. In nucleotides, the CDR3 is TGTGCCAGCATACGACAGGGGGTCCGCGAGACCCAGTACTTC.

This clone appeared once. The sample carries other DNA sequences with the same CDR3. This rearrangement joins TRBV30 to TRBJ2-3; TRBD1 is a possible D gene (6 bases). Trimming cost V 0 bases and J 1 base, with 8 bases left between them. In germline, CDR1 is GTSNPN, CDR2 SVGIG (reference sequence). The CDR3 runs 14 residues. CDR3 nucleotides: TGTGCCTGGAGTGTAGGGGGAGGCACAGATACGCAGTATTTT. Encoded protein: CAWSVGGGTDTQYF.

The CDR3 loop reads CASSEVPGQGEEFF. DNA for the CDR3: TGTGCCAGCAGTGAAGTACCGGGACAGGGGGAAGAGTTCTTT. The chain joins TRBV6-1 to TRBJ1-1; 11 nucleotides align to TRBD1. V shed 1 base and J 14 bases; nucleotides not matched to a gene: 9. CDR1 MNHNS and CDR2 SASEGT come from the germline V gene. CDR3 length: 14 amino acids.

The J gene is TRBJ2-1, the V gene TRBV27; TRBD2 might be the D (6 bases). CDR3 size: 14 residues. V gave up 4 bases and J gave up 7 bases, with 14 bases separating them. The V gene's germline CDR1 is MNHEY and CDR2 SMNVEV (reference sequence). CDR3 nucleotides: TGTGCCAGCAGTTATCCCTCCCGGGGGAATGAGCAGTTCTTC. The encoded protein is CASSYPSRGNEQFF.

The V gene is TRBV10-3, the J gene TRBJ2-1; TRBD2 agrees at 13 bases. CDR3 size: 12 residues. Per germline, CDR1 ENHRY and CDR2 SYGVKD. After removal of 6 bases from V and 15 bases from J, the junction contained 5 bases not matched to a gene. The CDR3 region is CAIRLAGGPWFF. CDR3 in DNA: TGTGCCATCAGACTAGCGGGAGGGCCTTGGTTCTTC.